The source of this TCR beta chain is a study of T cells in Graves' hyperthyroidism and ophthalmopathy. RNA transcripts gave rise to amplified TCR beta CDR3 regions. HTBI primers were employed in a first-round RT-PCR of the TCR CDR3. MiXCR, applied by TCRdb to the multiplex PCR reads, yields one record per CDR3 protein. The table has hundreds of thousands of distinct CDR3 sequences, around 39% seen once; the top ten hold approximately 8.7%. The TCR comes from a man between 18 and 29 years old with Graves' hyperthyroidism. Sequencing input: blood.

CDR3 coding DNA: TGCGCCAGCATTTCAGGGAATTCGGAGACCCAGTACTTC. Its protein product is CASISGNSETQYF. The gene calls are TRBV5-1 and TRBJ2-5, with D perhaps TRBD1 (5 bases). This CDR3 has 13 residues. Trimming cost V 6 bases and J 5 bases, with 14 bases left between them. CDR1 and CDR2 (germline): SGHRS, YFSETQ.